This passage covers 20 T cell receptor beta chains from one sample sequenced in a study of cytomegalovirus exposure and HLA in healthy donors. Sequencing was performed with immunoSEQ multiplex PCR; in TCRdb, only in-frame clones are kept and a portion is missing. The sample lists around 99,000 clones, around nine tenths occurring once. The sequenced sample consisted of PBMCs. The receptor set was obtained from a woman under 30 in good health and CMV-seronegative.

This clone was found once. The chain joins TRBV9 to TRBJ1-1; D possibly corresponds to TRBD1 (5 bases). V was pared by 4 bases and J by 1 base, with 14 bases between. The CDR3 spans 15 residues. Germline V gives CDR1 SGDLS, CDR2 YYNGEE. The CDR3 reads CASSSSRGGNTEAFF. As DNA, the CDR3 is TGTGCCAGCAGCTCCTCCCGGGGGGGGAACACTGAAGCTTTCTTT.

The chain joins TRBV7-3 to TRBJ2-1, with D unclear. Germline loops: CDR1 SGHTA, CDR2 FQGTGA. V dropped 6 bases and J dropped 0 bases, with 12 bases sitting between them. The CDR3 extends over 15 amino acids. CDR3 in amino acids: CASSRARSSYNEQFF. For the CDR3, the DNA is TGTGCCAGCAGTCGAGCCCGAAGCTCCTACAATGAGCAGTTCTTC. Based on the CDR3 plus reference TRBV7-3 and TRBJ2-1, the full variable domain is GAGVSQTPSNKVTEKGKYVELRCDPISGHTALYWYRQSLGQGPEFLIYFQGTGAADDSGLPNDRFFAVRPEGSVSTLKIQRTERGDSAVYLCASSRARSSYNEQFFGPGTRLTVL.

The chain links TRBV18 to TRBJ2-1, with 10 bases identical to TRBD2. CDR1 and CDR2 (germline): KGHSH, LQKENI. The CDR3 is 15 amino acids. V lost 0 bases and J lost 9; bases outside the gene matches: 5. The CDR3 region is CASSPPAGGRGEQFF. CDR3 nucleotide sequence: TGTGCCAGCTCACCACCAGCGGGAGGGAGGGGTGAGCAGTTCTTC.

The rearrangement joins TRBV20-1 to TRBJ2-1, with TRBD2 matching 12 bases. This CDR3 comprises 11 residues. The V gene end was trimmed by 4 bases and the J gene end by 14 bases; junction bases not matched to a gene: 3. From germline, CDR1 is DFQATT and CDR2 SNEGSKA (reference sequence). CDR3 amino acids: CSATPSGGEFF. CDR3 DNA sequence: TGCAGTGCTACTCCTAGCGGGGGGGAGTTCTTC.

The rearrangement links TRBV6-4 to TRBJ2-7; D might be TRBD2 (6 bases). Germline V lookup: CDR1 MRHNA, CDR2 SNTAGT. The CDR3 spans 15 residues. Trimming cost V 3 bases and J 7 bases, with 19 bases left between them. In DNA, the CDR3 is TGTGCCAGCAGTGAGGACGGGACTCCTGATAGGGAGCAGTACTTC. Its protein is CASSEDGTPDREQYF.

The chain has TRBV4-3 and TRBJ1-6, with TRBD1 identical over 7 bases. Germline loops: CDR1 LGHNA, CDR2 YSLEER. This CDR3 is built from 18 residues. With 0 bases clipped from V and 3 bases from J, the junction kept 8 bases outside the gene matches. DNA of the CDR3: TGCGCCAGCAGCCAAGATCAGGGGGATTCGTACTATAATTCACCCCTCCACTTT. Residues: CASSQDQGDSYYNSPLHF.

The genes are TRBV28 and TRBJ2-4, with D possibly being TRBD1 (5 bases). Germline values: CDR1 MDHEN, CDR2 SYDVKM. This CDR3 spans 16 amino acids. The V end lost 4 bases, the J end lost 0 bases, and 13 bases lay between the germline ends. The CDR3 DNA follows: TGTGCCAGCAGTTCTGGGGCTCCCTTAGCCAAAAACATTCAGTACTTC. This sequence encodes CASSSGAPLAKNIQYF. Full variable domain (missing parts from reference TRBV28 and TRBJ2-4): DVKVTQSSRYLVKRTGEKVFLECVQDMDHENMFWYRQDPGLGLRLIYFSYDVKMKEKGDIPEGYSVSREKKERFSLILESASTNQTSMYLCASSSGAPLAKNIQYFGAGTRLSVL.

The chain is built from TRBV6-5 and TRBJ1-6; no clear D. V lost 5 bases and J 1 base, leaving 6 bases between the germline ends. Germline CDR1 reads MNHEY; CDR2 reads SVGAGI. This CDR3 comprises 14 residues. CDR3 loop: CASSGRSYNSPLHF. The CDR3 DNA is TGTGCCAGCAGTGGGAGGTCCTATAATTCACCCCTCCACTTT.

The CDR3 coding sequence is TGTGCCAGCAGTTACCCGGCGCGGACAGGGGAGAGTGGCTACACCTTC. Its protein product is CASSYPARTGESGYTF. The rearrangement uses TRBV2 and TRBJ1-2, with 9 nucleotides matching TRBD1. Germline-derived CDR1 and CDR2 are SNHLY and FYNNEI. The ends lost 5 bases at V and 7 bases at J; junction bases unmatched: 14. The CDR3 covers 16 residues.

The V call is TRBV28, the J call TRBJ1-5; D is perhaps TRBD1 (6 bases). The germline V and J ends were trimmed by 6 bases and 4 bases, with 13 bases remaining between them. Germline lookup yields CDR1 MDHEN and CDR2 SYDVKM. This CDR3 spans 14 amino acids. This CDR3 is CASRRDRSNQPQHF. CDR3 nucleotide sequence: TGTGCCAGCAGAAGAGACAGGTCGAATCAGCCCCAGCATTTT.

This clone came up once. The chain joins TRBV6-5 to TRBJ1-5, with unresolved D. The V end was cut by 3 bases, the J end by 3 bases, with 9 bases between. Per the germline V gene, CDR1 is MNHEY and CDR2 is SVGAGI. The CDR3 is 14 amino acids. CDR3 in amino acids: CASSYTPSNQPQHF. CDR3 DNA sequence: TGTGCCAGCAGTTATACTCCCTCCAATCAGCCCCAGCATTTT.

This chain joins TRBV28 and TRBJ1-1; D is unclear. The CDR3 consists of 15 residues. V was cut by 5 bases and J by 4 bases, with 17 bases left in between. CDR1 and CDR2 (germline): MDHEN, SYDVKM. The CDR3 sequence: CASSPSMGIPTEAFF. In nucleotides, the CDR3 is TGTGCCAGCAGTCCCTCCATGGGCATTCCCACTGAAGCTTTCTTT.

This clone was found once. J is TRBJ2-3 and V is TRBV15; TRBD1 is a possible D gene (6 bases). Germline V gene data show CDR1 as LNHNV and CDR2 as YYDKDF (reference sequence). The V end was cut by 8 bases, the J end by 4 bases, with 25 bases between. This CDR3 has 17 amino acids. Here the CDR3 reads CATAAAGRRGSADTQYF. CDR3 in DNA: TGTGCCACCGCAGCGGCAGGCCGCAGGGGAAGCGCAGATACGCAGTATTTT.

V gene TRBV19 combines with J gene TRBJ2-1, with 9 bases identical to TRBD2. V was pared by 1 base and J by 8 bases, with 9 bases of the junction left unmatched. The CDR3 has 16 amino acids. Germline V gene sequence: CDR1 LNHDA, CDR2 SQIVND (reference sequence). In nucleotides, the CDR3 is TGTGCCAGTAGTATAGGGCGGGGGGGTCGGCTCTATGAGCAGTTCTTC. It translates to CASSIGRGGRLYEQFF.

Here the CDR3 DNA reads TGTGCCTGGAGAACGGATTCCGGGACAGGGGGCACTGAAGCTTTCTTT. It yields the protein CAWRTDSGTGGTEAFF. V and J are TRBV30 and TRBJ1-1, with TRBD1 identical over 11 bases. This CDR3 has 16 amino acids. With 3 bases clipped from V and 4 bases from J, the junction kept 10 bases outside the gene matches. Germline CDR1 is GTSNPN and CDR2 is SVGIG (reference sequence).

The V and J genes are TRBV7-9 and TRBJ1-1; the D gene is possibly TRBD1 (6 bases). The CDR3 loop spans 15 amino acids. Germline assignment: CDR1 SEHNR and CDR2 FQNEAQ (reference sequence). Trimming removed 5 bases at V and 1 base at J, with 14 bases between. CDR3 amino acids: CASSPGVWKNTEAFF. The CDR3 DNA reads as TGTGCCAGCAGCCCAGGGGTTTGGAAGAACACTGAAGCTTTCTTT.

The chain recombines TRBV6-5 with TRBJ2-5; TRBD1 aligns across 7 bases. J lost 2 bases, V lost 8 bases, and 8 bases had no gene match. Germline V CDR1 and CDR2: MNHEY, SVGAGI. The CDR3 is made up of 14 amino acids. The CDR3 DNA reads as TGTGCCAGCCTGGACAGGTCGGGGCAAGAGACCCAGTACTTC. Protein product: CASLDRSGQETQYF.

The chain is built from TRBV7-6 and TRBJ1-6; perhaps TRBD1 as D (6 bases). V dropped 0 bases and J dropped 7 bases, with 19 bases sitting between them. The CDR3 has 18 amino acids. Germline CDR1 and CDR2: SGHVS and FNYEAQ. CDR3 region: CASSLAPSSDSLNSPLHF. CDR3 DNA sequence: TGTGCCAGCAGCTTAGCGCCCTCCTCGGACAGCTTGAATTCACCCCTCCACTTT.

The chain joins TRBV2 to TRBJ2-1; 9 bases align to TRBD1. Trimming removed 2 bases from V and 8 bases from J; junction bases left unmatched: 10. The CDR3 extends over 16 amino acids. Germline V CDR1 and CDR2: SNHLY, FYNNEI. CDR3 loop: CASSEMGETGGYEQFF. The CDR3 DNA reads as TGTGCCAGCAGTGAAATGGGGGAGACAGGGGGGTATGAGCAGTTCTTC.

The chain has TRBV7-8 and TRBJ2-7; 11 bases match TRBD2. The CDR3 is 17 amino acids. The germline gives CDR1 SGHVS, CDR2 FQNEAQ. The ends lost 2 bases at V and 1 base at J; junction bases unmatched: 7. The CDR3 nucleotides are TGTGCCAGCAGCTTATTAGGCCGACTAGCGGGATCCTACGAGCAGTACTTC. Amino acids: CASSLLGRLAGSYEQYF.